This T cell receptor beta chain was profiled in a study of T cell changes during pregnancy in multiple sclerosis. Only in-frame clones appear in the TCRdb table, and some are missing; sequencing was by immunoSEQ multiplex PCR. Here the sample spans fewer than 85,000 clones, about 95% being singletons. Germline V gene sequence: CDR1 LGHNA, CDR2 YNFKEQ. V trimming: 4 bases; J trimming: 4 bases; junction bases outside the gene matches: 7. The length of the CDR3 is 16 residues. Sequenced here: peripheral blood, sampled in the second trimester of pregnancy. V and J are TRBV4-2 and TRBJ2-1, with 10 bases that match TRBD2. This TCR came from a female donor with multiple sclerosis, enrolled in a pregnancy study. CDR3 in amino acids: CASSRVLAGDYNEQFF. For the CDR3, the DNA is TGTGCCAGCAGCCGAGTCCTAGCGGGAGATTACAATGAGCAGTTCTTC.